Listed below are T cell receptor beta chains from one sample, sequenced in a study of T cells in localized non-small cell lung cancer. TCRdb's copy holds only in-frame clones and misses some; the assay was immunoSEQ multiplex PCR. Here the sample spans some 130,000 clones, 80% to 90% being singletons. Sequencing used peripheral blood, obtained before any cancer treatment. All receptors come from a female donor at least 60 years old with stage I lung adenocarcinoma. Both conserved end residues are part of each CDR3. A D gene is named only where the DNA matches it firmly. Where a row states a size, it is once, few, many or the class of an expanded clone; other rows omit it.

abundance	len	d_gene	v_gene	j_gene	CDR3nt	CDR3aa
NA	16	NA	TRBV2	TRBJ2-3	TGTGCCAGCAGTGGGGGGCGGGGAAGCAACACAGATACGCAGTATTTT	CASSGGRGSNTDTQYF
NA	13	NA	TRBV2	TRBJ2-3	TGTGCCAGCGAGGGGGGGAACACAGATACGCAGTATTTT	CASEGGNTDTQYF
once	16	TRBD2	TRBV7-9	TRBJ2-2	TGTGCCAGCAGCATCGGACTAGCGAGAAACACCGGGGAGCTGTTTTTT	CASSIGLARNTGELFF
NA	17	NA	TRBV14	TRBJ1-1	TGTGCCAGCAGCCAAGATTCAGGCACTCCCATGGACACTGAAGCTTTCTTT	CASSQDSGTPMDTEAFF
NA	14	NA	TRBV6-5	TRBJ2-7	TGTGCCAGCAGGAATCGAGGGGGTACCTACGAGCAGTACTTC	CASRNRGGTYEQYF
NA	16	TRBD2	TRBV6-6	TRBJ2-7	TGTGCCAGCACCAAAAATGCGGGAGGGCCGTCCTACGAGCAGTACTTC	CASTKNAGGPSYEQYF
once	12	NA	TRBV6-5	TRBJ2-5	TGTGCCAGCGGATGGGGAGTAGAGACCCAGTACTTC	CASGWGVETQYF
NA	16	TRBD2	TRBV5-1	TRBJ2-2	TGCGCCAGCAGCACCGGACTAGCGGGAGGTGGCGGGGAGCTGTTTTTT	CASSTGLAGGGGELFF
many	15	NA	TRBV7-9	TRBJ1-2	TGTGCCAGCAGCTTAACGGCACAGGGCTACTATGGCTACACCTTC	CASSLTAQGYYGYTF
NA	13	NA	TRBV15	TRBJ2-1	TGTGCCACCAGCGTCCGGGACCGAGGTGAGCAGTTCTTC	CATSVRDRGEQFF